The 23 T cell receptor beta chains below were found in one sample sequenced in a study of identical twins. MiXCR, run by TCRdb on the 5' RACE reads, gives a single entry per CDR3 protein. The sample lists a few hundred thousand distinct CDR3 sequences, approximately 9.1% occurring once. Sequences were obtained from naive T cells sorted from blood. Every receptor here comes from a woman aged 45-65 years in good health.

This clonotype was detected ten times or more. The V gene is TRBV10-3, the J gene TRBJ1-1; 12 nucleotides line up with TRBD1. There are 14 residues in the CDR3. Germline CDR1 is ENHRY and CDR2 is SYGVKD. Trimming took 10 bases from V and 5 from J; bases not matched to a gene: 8. Here the CDR3 DNA reads TGTGCCAGCACCCGGGACAGGGGGCAAACTGAAGCTTTCTTT. This encodes CASTRDRGQTEAFF.

The chain is built from TRBV10-3 and TRBJ2-7; D tentatively fits TRBD1 or TRBD2 (5 bases each). The germline CDR1 and CDR2 sequences are ENHRY and SYGVKD. V was cut by 7 bases and J by 2 bases, with 18 bases left in between. The CDR3 totals 15 residues. This CDR3 is CAINSFRDLTYEQYF. As DNA, the CDR3 is TGTGCCATCAACAGCTTCAGGGACCTAACCTACGAGCAGTACTTC.

This clonotype came up many times. The V and J genes are TRBV11-2 and TRBJ2-7; TRBD2 agrees at 14 bases. CDR1 SGHAT and CDR2 FQNNGV come from the germline V gene. This CDR3 region has 15 residues. Trimming removed 5 bases from V and 3 bases from J; junction bases left unmatched: 3. For the CDR3, the DNA is TGTGCCAGCAGCCACGGGACTAGCGGGAGCTACGAGCAGTACTTC. It translates to CASSHGTSGSYEQYF.

The chain joins TRBV25-1 to TRBJ2-1; possible D gene TRBD1, 6 bases. The germline V and J ends were trimmed by 5 bases and 0 bases, with 14 bases remaining between them. The CDR3 contains 16 residues. Germline CDR1 reads MGHDK; CDR2 reads SYGVNS. CDR3 in DNA: TGTGCCAGCAGTAGACAGGAATTAAGCTCCTACAATGAGCAGTTCTTC. It encodes CASSRQELSSYNEQFF.

For this clonotype: A read error is likely, as this CDR3 ends without the conserved phenylalanine or tryptophan. V gene TRBV4-1 combines with J gene TRBJ2-3; 8 bases line up with TRBD2. The CDR3 consists of 16 residues. Trimming removed 4 bases from V and 1 base from J; junction bases left unmatched: 7. Germline V gene sequence: CDR1 MGHRA, CDR2 YSYEKL. The CDR3 nucleotides read TGCGCCAGCAGCCGGTTAACGGGAGGGGGCACAGATACGCAGTATATT. Protein: CASSRLTGGGTDTQYI.

This clonotype came up a few times. The V gene is TRBV18, the J gene TRBJ1-5; 8 bases are a match to TRBD1. Trimming removed 3 bases from V and 6 bases from J; junction bases left unmatched: 7. This CDR3 is built from 15 residues. Germline loops: CDR1 KGHSH, CDR2 LQKENI. DNA for the CDR3: TGTGCCAGCTCACCTACAGGGGGTGGGGGTCAGCCCCAGCATTTT. Translating it yields CASSPTGGGGQPQHF.

This clonotype was counted many times. DNA for the CDR3: TGCAGTGCTAGAGATTTGGGGGGCTACAATGAGCAGTTCTTC. This codes for CSARDLGGYNEQFF. J is TRBJ2-1 and V is TRBV20-1, with D possibly being TRBD2 (6 bases). Trimming pared 0 bases from V and 3 bases from J, leaving 9 bases between. Germline V gene lookup returns CDR1 DFQATT and CDR2 SNEGSKA (reference sequence). This CDR3 region has 14 residues.

Ten or more counts support this clonotype. This sequence joins TRBV5-1 and TRBJ2-7; D gene uncertain. Trimming left V 1 base short and J 2 bases short, with 7 bases between. The CDR3 sequence is 13 residues long. The V gene's germline CDR1 is SGHRS and CDR2 YFSETQ. The CDR3 sequence: CASSLYSPYEQYV. DNA for the CDR3: TGCGCCAGCAGCTTGTATTCACCCTACGAGCAGTACGTC.

This clonotype has just a few counts. The gene calls are TRBV2 and TRBJ2-1, with 8 bases lining up with TRBD2. The V segment lost 7 bases and the J segment 6 bases; nucleotides outside the gene matches: 11. This CDR3 region has 15 residues. Germline V CDR1 and CDR2: SNHLY, FYNNEI. CDR3 sequence: CASTMGGTSLNEQFF. The CDR3 DNA is TGTGCCAGCACTATGGGGGGGACTAGTCTCAATGAGCAGTTCTTC.

This clonotype was detected a few times. At one of its ends the junction is not consistent with the germline gene, which may arise from a read error. The chain joins TRBV29-1 to TRBJ1-1, with D maybe TRBD1 (6 bases). The CDR3 is 13 amino acids. Germline V lookup: CDR1 SQVTM, CDR2 ANQGSEA. CDR3 sequence reads: CSVEGGLNPEAFF. CDR3 nucleotides: TGCAGCGTTGAGGGGGGGCTGAACCCTGAAGCTTTCTTT.

In nucleotides, the CDR3 is TGCGCCAGCAGCCAGCCAGCGGAAAGCTCCTACAATGAGCAGTTCTTC. Translating it yields CASSQPAESSYNEQFF. The chain combines TRBV4-1 with TRBJ2-1; D may be TRBD2 (5 bases). V shed 3 bases and J shed 0 bases, with 12 bases lying between them. The CDR3 runs to 16 residues. CDR1 is MGHRA, CDR2 YSYEKL, per germline.

The J gene is TRBJ2-2, the V gene TRBV27; 9 bases map to TRBD2. Per the germline V gene, CDR1 is MNHEY and CDR2 is SMNVEV (reference sequence). There are 13 residues in the CDR3. The V segment lost 8 bases and the J segment 7 bases; nucleotides outside the gene matches: 5. The CDR3 bases are TGTGCCAGCCGTAGCGGGAGAATCGGGGAGCTGTTTTTT. It translates to CASRSGRIGELFF.

There are a few counts of this clonotype. The V and J genes are TRBV30 and TRBJ2-2; tentative D call: TRBD1 (5 bases). This CDR3 is 12 amino acids long. The germline gives CDR1 GTSNPN, CDR2 SVGIG (reference sequence). V dropped 4 bases and J dropped 5 bases, with 8 bases sitting between them. CDR3 sequence (DNA): TGTGCCTGGACCCCAGGGACCGGGGAGCTGTTTTTT. Amino acids: CAWTPGTGELFF.

V and J are TRBV12-3 or TRBV12-4 and TRBJ2-1; 13 bases align to TRBD2. Trimming cost V 6 bases and J 7 bases; bases outside gene matches: 12. The CDR3 sequence is 17 residues long. Written as DNA, the CDR3 is TGTGCCAGCAGCCCGGGACTAGCGGGACTCACGGGAAATGAGCAGTTCTTC. Amino acid sequence: CASSPGLAGLTGNEQFF.

This clonotype was observed a handful of times. The CDR3 loop is CASSSSNLGNTIYF. CDR3 nucleotide sequence: TGTGCCAGCAGCTCATCCAACCTCGGAAACACCATATATTTT. The chain uses TRBV7-2 and TRBJ1-3; D remains unclear. The germline V gene has CDR1 SGHTA and CDR2 FQGNSA. The CDR3 totals 14 residues. Trimming took 4 bases from V and 4 from J, leaving 11 bases between them.

As to this clonotype: This may be a read error: a much more frequent sequence differs by one nucleotide. This chain uses TRBV27 with TRBJ2-1, with TRBD1 as a possible D gene (6 bases). V shed 7 bases and J shed 4 bases, with 14 bases lying between them. This CDR3 is 14 amino acids long. Germline CDR1 is MNHEY and CDR2 is SMNVEV (reference sequence). The DNA for the CDR3 is TGTGCCAGCACTAGTCCGGGACATTACAATGAGCAGTTCTTC. It translates to CASTSPGHYNEQFF.

This clonotype has more than one count but fewer than ten. The V gene is TRBV20-1, the J gene TRBJ2-1; perhaps TRBD1 as D (5 bases). The CDR3 length is 13 residues. Germline CDR1 is DFQATT and CDR2 is SNEGSKA (reference sequence). Trimming stripped 0 bases from V and 7 bases from J, with 10 bases between. In DNA form, the CDR3 reads TGCAGTGCTAGAGATACACAGGTGAATGAGCAGTTCTTC. This sequence encodes CSARDTQVNEQFF.

This clonotype was seen ten or more times. The chain has TRBV25-1 and TRBJ2-1; the match to TRBD2 covers 7 bases. Looked up from germline, CDR1 is MGHDK and CDR2 is SYGVNS. The CDR3 is 17 amino acids. Unmatched junction bases numbered 17, after V lost 3 bases and J lost 9 bases. DNA for the CDR3: TGTGCCAGCAGTGAGGTTTTTAGACTAGCAACAGGTGGTGAGCAGTTCTTC. Protein sequence: CASSEVFRLATGGEQFF.

This clonotype appeared a few times. The rearrangement uses TRBV6-2 or TRBV6-3 and TRBJ2-1; D uncertain. CDR1 and CDR2 (germline): MNHEY, SVGEGT. The CDR3 has 11 residues. Trimming removed 1 base at V and 8 bases at J, with 3 bases between. The CDR3 region is CASSYLDEQFF. The CDR3 coding sequence is TGTGCCAGCAGTTACTTAGATGAGCAGTTCTTC.

The rearrangement links TRBV15 to TRBJ2-7; D perhaps matches TRBD1 (6 bases). CDR1 LNHNV and CDR2 YYDKDF come from the germline V gene (reference sequence). Trimming stripped 1 base from V and 6 bases from J, with 13 bases between. The CDR3 runs 14 residues. The CDR3 DNA reads as TGTGCCACCAGCAGAGGAGTTTGGGGGCTCGAGCAGTACTTC. Translating gives CATSRGVWGLEQYF. Together with reference TRBV15 and TRBJ2-7, the CDR3 gives the full variable domain: DAMVIQNPRYQVTQFGKPVTLSCSQTLNHNVMYWYQQKSSQAPKLLFHYYDKDFNNEADTPDNFQSRRPNTSFCFLDIRSPGLGDTAMYLCATSRGVWGLEQYFGPGTRLTVT.

The chain is built from TRBV19 and TRBJ1-5; D perhaps matches TRBD1 (6 bases). CDR1 and CDR2 from the germline V gene are LNHDA and SQIVND (reference sequence). This CDR3 has 13 residues. Trimming pared 4 bases from V and 6 bases from J, leaving 10 bases between. CDR3 sequence reads: CASSTRTVQPQHF. The CDR3 nucleotides read TGTGCCAGTAGTACCCGGACAGTTCAGCCCCAGCATTTT.

This clonotype was observed a few times. The CDR3: CSASIGSTDTQYF. CDR3 nucleotides: TGCAGTGCTAGTATCGGGAGCACAGATACGCAGTATTTT. The J gene is TRBJ2-3, the V gene TRBV20-1, with unresolved D. This CDR3 has 13 amino acids. V lost 3 bases, J lost 0 bases, and 7 bases lay in between. The germline CDR1 and CDR2 sequences are DFQATT and SNEGSKA (reference sequence).

This clonotype was seen only a few times. The chain is built from TRBV12-3 or TRBV12-4 and TRBJ2-5; no clear D. Trimming removed 5 bases from V and 0 bases from J, with 10 bases in between. This CDR3 region has 14 residues. CDR3 residues: CASSPRLYQETQYF. Written as DNA, the CDR3 is TGTGCCAGCAGTCCGAGATTGTACCAAGAGACCCAGTACTTC.